The rows below give T cell receptor beta chains drawn from one sample of a study of blood T cell repertoires in COVID-19. Sequenced by immunoSEQ multiplex PCR; TCRdb stores in-frame clones only, minus some. The table records approximately 260,000 clones, about 80% of them present only once. The sample consisted of PBMCs or T cells enriched from blood (not recorded which). These receptors came from a man between 50 and 59 years old who had recovered from COVID-19. The CDR3 runs from the conserved cysteine through the conserved F or W. Each record gives: clone size, V gene, J gene, D gene, CDR3 length, CDR3 protein, CDR3 DNA. A D gene is named only where the DNA matches it firmly. The size field is filled for only some rows; it gives once, few, many or a size class.

.	TRBV7-2	TRBJ2-5	.	15	CASSLLRGGRGTQYF	TGTGCCAGCAGTTTACTCAGGGGAGGGAGGGGGACCCAGTACTTC
.	TRBV10-2	TRBJ2-3	.	14	CASSPSQSTDTQYF	TGCGCCAGCAGCCCTAGCCAGAGCACAGATACGCAGTATTTT
.	TRBV2	TRBJ1-1	.	13	CASSFGGSTEAFF	TGTGCCAGCAGTTTTGGAGGGAGCACTGAAGCTTTCTTT
once	TRBV27	TRBJ2-1	TRBD2	16	CASTIRPSGSKNEQFF	TGTGCCAGCACTATAAGGCCTAGCGGGAGTAAAAATGAGCAGTTCTTC
.	TRBV28	TRBJ1-1	.	13	CASSLGMNTEAFF	TGTGCCAGCAGTTTGGGCATGAACACTGAAGCTTTCTTT
.	TRBV7-9	TRBJ1-2	TRBD1	14	CASMNDRGYYGYTF	TGTGCCAGCATGAATGACAGGGGTTACTATGGCTACACCTTC
.	TRBV18	TRBJ1-5	TRBD1	16	CASSPRQGANGQPQHF	TGTGCCAGCTCACCACGACAGGGGGCTAACGGTCAGCCCCAGCATTTT
once	TRBV6-2/TRBV6-3	TRBJ2-3	.	14	CASSYSIKGDTQYF	TGTGCCAGCAGTTACTCGATCAAGGGGGATACGCAGTATTTT
few	TRBV18	TRBJ2-7	.	16	CASSPRRGISIDEQYF	TGTGCCAGCTCACCTAGGCGGGGAATAAGTATCGACGAGCAGTACTTC
.	TRBV19	TRBJ2-5	.	14	CASSIVTGSETQYF	TGTGCCAGTAGTATAGTAACAGGGAGTGAGACCCAGTACTTC
once	TRBV3-1/TRBV3-2	TRBJ2-1	TRBD2	14	CASSQVREVGEQFF	TGTGCCAGCAGCCAAGTTCGGGAGGTCGGTGAGCAGTTCTTC
.	TRBV6-5	TRBJ1-5	.	13	CASAHSSNQPQHF	TGTGCCAGCGCCCACAGTAGCAATCAGCCCCAGCATTTT
once	TRBV4-1	TRBJ2-3	TRBD2	17	CASSQDHRGGTPDTQYF	TGCGCCAGCAGCCAAGATCACCGGGGGGGCACACCAGATACGCAGTATTTT
.	TRBV6-2/TRBV6-3	TRBJ2-1	.	11	CASSFASEQFF	TGTGCCAGCAGTTTTGCCAGTGAGCAGTTCTTC
many	TRBV6-1	TRBJ2-7	.	13	CASSEYGLYEQYF	TGTGCCAGCAGTGAATATGGCCTCTACGAGCAGTACTTC